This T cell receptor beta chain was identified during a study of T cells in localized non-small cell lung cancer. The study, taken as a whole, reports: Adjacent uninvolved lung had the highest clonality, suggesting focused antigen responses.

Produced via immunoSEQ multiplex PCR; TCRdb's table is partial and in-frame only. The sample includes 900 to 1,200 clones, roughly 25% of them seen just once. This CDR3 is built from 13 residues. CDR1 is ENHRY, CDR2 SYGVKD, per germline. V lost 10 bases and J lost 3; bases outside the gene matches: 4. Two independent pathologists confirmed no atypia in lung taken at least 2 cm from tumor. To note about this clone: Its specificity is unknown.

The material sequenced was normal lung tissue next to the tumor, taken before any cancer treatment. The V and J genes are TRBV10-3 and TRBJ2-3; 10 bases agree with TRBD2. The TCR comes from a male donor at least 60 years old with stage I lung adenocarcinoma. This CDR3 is CASGAGGTDTQYF. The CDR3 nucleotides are TGTGCCAGCGGAGCGGGGGGGACAGATACGCAGTATTTT.